The entry below gives a single TCR beta chain sequence along with its context. Its cognate antigen has yet to be identified. Per-base qualities were not stored, and no clone one base away is much larger. This entry is derived from a study of CD8+CD57+ T cells in acquired aplastic anemia (dated by TCRdb to 2016 to 2018). About the investigation overall: DNA extracted from sorted CD4+ and CD8+ cells had a mean of 3.2 ug, with a range of 0.2 to 27.4 ug. Healthy donor samples averaged approximately 9.8 million reads for CD4+ and 11 million to 14 million for CD8+ cells.

Genomic DNA served as template for TCR beta VDJ combination and CDR3 sequence profiling. TCR repertoire sequencing was run on an Illumina HiSeq 2000. The authors' pipeline ran thus. Repertoire assessment relied on Simpson's diversity index, CDR3 size and DJ length profiles, and TRBV/TRBJ rearrangement plots. The most abundant DNA sequence in the deep sequencing data was defined as the immunodominant clone. CDR3 amino acid sequences were checked for sharing across subjects and were also compared against the VDJdb database and published repertoires. The raw public data were reprocessed by TCRdb itself: fastp quality trimming at Q25, MiXCR clonotype calling, in-frame beta chains only. For every CDR3 protein sequence, its rows merge into one entry that carries the most common genes and DNA. The V and J calls here are based on TCRdb, not the publication. Counted in this sample were about 80,000 distinct CDR3 sequences; more than 40% of them appeared once. The top ten clones comprise 66% of the sample.

The study at large found these results: Approximately 31 CD8+ CDR3 sequences were found in both patients and controls but appeared to be highly expressed in patients and within the immunodominant clones of the patients. Between patients and healthy controls, no significant difference in CD8+ Simpson's diversity was found (P=0.060).

TCR repertoires of sorted CD4+ and CD8+ blood T cells from severe aplastic anemia patients and healthy subjects were deep-sequenced in the study. Ficoll-Paque density gradient centrifugation was used to isolate peripheral blood mononuclear cells. Before DNA extraction, CD4+ and CD8+ T cells were sorted by FACS or by magnetic beads. The CDR3 covers 18 residues, taking in both the cysteine and the phenylalanine. The read is trimmed to its CDR3 DNA, 54 bases read in frame from base 1. After removal of 8 bases from V and 0 bases from J, the junction retains 17 bases not matched to a gene. The germline V gene sets CDR1 to MGHDK and CDR2 to SYGVNS.

The sample was sorted CD4+, CD8+, or CD8+CD57+ T cells (not recorded which) from PBMCs. The sequence joins TRBV25-1 to TRBJ2-3, with 7 bases matching TRBD1. This sequence originates from a human donor in good health, serving as a control. The CDR3 region: CASSPSWTGNPSTDTQYF. The DNA sequence follows: TGTGCCAGCTCACCATCTTGGACAGGAAACCCTAGCACAGATACGCAGTATTTT.